A selection of T cell receptor beta chains follows, all from one sample in a study of Graves' ophthalmopathy and Graves' hyperthyroidism. TCRdb re-called the multiplex PCR reads with MiXCR, one entry per CDR3 protein. The sample has hundreds of thousands of distinct CDR3 sequences, 40% seen once. Sequenced material: peripheral blood. The receptor source for this set is an adult man with Graves' ophthalmopathy. Both conserved end residues are part of each CDR3. The order of the fields is D gene, clone size, V gene, J gene, CDR3 protein, CDR3 DNA. A D gene is named only where the DNA matches it firmly. The size of a clone is reported for some rows only, either as once, few or many, or as a class for expanded clones.

D: NA; size: NA; V: TRBV29-1; J: TRBJ2-6; CDR3: CSSQTGPGANVLTF; DNA: TGCAGCTCACAAACAGGACCTGGGGCCAACGTCCTGACTTTC
D: NA; size: many; V: TRBV19; J: TRBJ1-1; CDR3: CASNARDGTKAFF; DNA: TGTGCCAGCAATGCCCGGGACGGGACGAAAGCTTTCTTT
D: NA; size: NA; V: TRBV24-1; J: TRBJ2-2; CDR3: CASSESGTNTGELFF; DNA: TGTGCCAGCAGTGAGTCGGGGACGAACACCGGGGAGCTGTTTTTT
D: NA; size: NA; V: TRBV10-2; J: TRBJ1-1; CDR3: CASSEAFTNTEAFF; DNA: TGTGCCAGCAGTGAAGCCTTTACGAACACTGAAGCTTTCTTT
D: TRBD1; size: few; V: TRBV19; J: TRBJ1-2; CDR3: CASRLPGQGTYGYTF; DNA: TGTGCCAGTAGACTTCCGGGACAGGGAACCTATGGCTACACCTTC
D: TRBD1; size: few; V: TRBV29-1; J: TRBJ2-2; CDR3: CSASGTGDFSNTGELFF; DNA: TGCAGCGCCTCCGGGACAGGGGATTTCTCGAACACCGGGGAGCTGTTTTTT
D: NA; size: many; V: TRBV7-9; J: TRBJ1-2; CDR3: CASSQENYGYTF; DNA: TGTGCCAGCAGCCAAGAAAACTATGGCTACACCTTC
D: NA; size: few; V: TRBV7-2; J: TRBJ2-7; CDR3: CASSPRGSREQYF; DNA: TGTGCCAGCTCACCACGAGGGTCTCGGGAGCAGTACTTC
D: NA; size: NA; V: TRBV19; J: TRBJ2-5; CDR3: CASNERLQETQYF; DNA: TGTGCCAGTAATGAGCGGTTACAAGAGACCCAGTACTTC
D: TRBD1; size: NA; V: TRBV9; J: TRBJ2-5; CDR3: CASSQRTGGARVQETQYF; DNA: TGTGCCAGCAGCCAACGGACAGGGGGCGCTCGGGTACAAGAGACCCAGTACTTC
D: TRBD2; size: NA; V: TRBV28; J: TRBJ2-5; CDR3: CASRKGGEETQYF; DNA: TGTGCCAGCAGGAAGGGAGGGGAAGAGACCCAGTACTTC
D: NA; size: few; V: TRBV7-2; J: TRBJ2-7; CDR3: CASSWQAPSSYEQYF; DNA: TGTGCCAGCAGCTGGCAAGCGCCGAGCTCCTACGAGCAGTACTTC
D: NA; size: NA; V: TRBV2; J: TRBJ2-7; CDR3: CASSAWSDNYEQYF; DNA: TGTGCCAGCAGTGCTTGGAGCGACAATTACGAGCAGTACTTC
D: TRBD1; size: many; V: TRBV29-1; J: TRBJ2-7; CDR3: CSAEGTGYYEQYF; DNA: TGCAGCGCCGAGGGGACAGGCTACTACGAGCAGTACTTC
D: TRBD1; size: few; V: TRBV19; J: TRBJ1-6; CDR3: CANLIQGARNSPLHF; DNA: TGTGCCAACCTAATACAGGGGGCGAGGAATTCACCCCTCCACTTT
D: NA; size: many; V: TRBV11-2; J: TRBJ1-1; CDR3: CASSLGVREAFF; DNA: TGTGCCAGCAGCTTAGGTGTCAGGGAAGCTTTCTTT
D: NA; size: many; V: TRBV14; J: TRBJ2-7; CDR3: CASSQGRRDSTYEQYF; DNA: TGTGCCAGCAGCCAAGGGAGGCGGGACTCAACCTACGAGCAGTACTTC
D: NA; size: NA; V: TRBV6-6; J: TRBJ2-5; CDR3: CACSYGGAWETQYF; DNA: TGTGCCTGCAGTTACGGTGGGGCGTGGGAGACCCAGTACTTC
D: TRBD1; size: many; V: TRBV19; J: TRBJ1-1; CDR3: CASSGRGHTEAFF; DNA: TGTGCCAGTAGTGGAAGGGGGCACACTGAAGCTTTCTTT
D: NA; size: NA; V: TRBV29-1; J: TRBJ2-7; CDR3: CSVSRGVDVDEQYF; DNA: TGCAGCGTTTCCCGCGGGGTGGATGTGGACGAGCAGTACTTC
D: NA; size: NA; V: TRBV29-1; J: TRBJ1-2; CDR3: CSVGHPANYGYTF; DNA: TGCAGCGTGGGACACCCAGCTAACTATGGCTACACCTTC
D: NA; size: NA; V: TRBV25-1; J: TRBJ2-2; CDR3: CASGGTGELFF; DNA: TGTGCCAGCGGGGGGACCGGGGAGCTGTTTTTT
D: TRBD1; size: few; V: TRBV7-2; J: TRBJ2-7; CDR3: CASTPGQGNYEQYF; DNA: TGTGCCAGTACCCCGGGACAGGGCAACTACGAGCAGTACTTC
D: NA; size: NA; V: TRBV20-1; J: TRBJ1-2; CDR3: CSAAAGDFNYGYTF; DNA: TGCAGTGCGGCCGCGGGGGACTTTAACTATGGCTACACCTTC
D: TRBD1; size: many; V: TRBV29-1; J: TRBJ2-5; CDR3: CSVATGGQETQYF; DNA: TGCAGCGTTGCCACAGGGGGACAAGAGACCCAGTACTTC
D: TRBD1; size: NA; V: TRBV2; J: TRBJ1-6; CDR3: CASSLYPPTGLDSPLHF; DNA: TGTGCCAGCAGTTTATACCCCCCGACAGGGTTGGATTCACCCCTCCACTTT
D: NA; size: NA; V: TRBV7-9; J: TRBJ2-2; CDR3: CASSKQATGELFF; DNA: TGTGCCAGCAGCAAACAAGCCACCGGGGAGCTGTTTTTT
D: TRBD1; size: NA; V: TRBV6-2/TRBV6-3; J: TRBJ2-5; CDR3: CASSHRVSGTGGLGETQYF; DNA: TGTGCCAGCAGCCACAGAGTATCGGGGACAGGGGGCCTAGGGGAGACCCAGTACTTC
D: NA; size: many; V: TRBV7-6; J: TRBJ1-1; CDR3: CASSFQGHASEAFF; DNA: TGTGCCAGCAGCTTTCAAGGGCATGCCTCTGAAGCTTTCTTT
D: TRBD1; size: few; V: TRBV13; J: TRBJ1-1; CDR3: CASSNEGQANTEAFF; DNA: TGTGCCAGCAGCAACGAGGGACAGGCTAACACTGAAGCTTTCTTT
D: TRBD1; size: NA; V: TRBV20-1; J: TRBJ2-7; CDR3: CSARDDREAYEQYF; DNA: TGCAGTGCTAGAGATGACAGGGAAGCCTACGAGCAGTACTTC
D: TRBD1; size: few; V: TRBV4-1; J: TRBJ2-7; CDR3: CASSQGRDSTYEQYF; DNA: TGCGCCAGCAGCCAAGGCCGGGACAGCACCTACGAGCAGTACTTC
D: NA; size: NA; V: TRBV10-2; J: TRBJ1-5; CDR3: CASNEAGPAYEHF; DNA: TGCGCCAGCAACGAAGCAGGGCCGGCCTACGAGCATTTT
D: TRBD1; size: NA; V: TRBV29-1; J: TRBJ1-6; CDR3: CSASGTAYNSPLHF; DNA: TGCAGCGCGTCCGGGACAGCCTATAATTCACCCCTCCACTTT
D: NA; size: NA; V: TRBV5-4; J: TRBJ1-1; CDR3: CASSYRVGMSTEAFF; DNA: TGTGCCAGCAGCTACAGGGTAGGAATGAGCACTGAAGCTTTCTTT
D: NA; size: few; V: TRBV2; J: TRBJ2-5; CDR3: CASSAQHQETQYF; DNA: TGTGCCAGCAGTGCACAACACCAAGAGACCCAGTACTTC
D: TRBD1; size: few; V: TRBV13; J: TRBJ2-5; CDR3: CASSLGGNRGETQYF; DNA: TGTGCCAGCAGCTTAGGCGGGAACAGGGGGGAGACCCAGTACTTC
D: NA; size: NA; V: TRBV7-9; J: TRBJ2-2; CDR3: CASSGGMNTGELFF; DNA: TGTGCCAGCAGCGGGGGAATGAACACCGGGGAGCTGTTTTTT
D: TRBD2; size: many; V: TRBV7-2; J: TRBJ2-5; CDR3: CASSQAPSGGQETQYF; DNA: TGTGCCAGCAGCCAAGCCCCTAGCGGGGGCCAAGAGACCCAGTACTTC
D: NA; size: NA; V: TRBV4-2; J: TRBJ2-6; CDR3: CASSQGTAGANVLTF; DNA: TGTGCCAGCAGCCAAGGGACGGCTGGGGCCAACGTCCTGACTTTC
D: TRBD1; size: few; V: TRBV11-2; J: TRBJ1-5; CDR3: CASSLEYRGLQPQHF; DNA: TGTGCCAGCAGCTTAGAATACAGGGGACTTCAGCCCCAGCATTTT
D: NA; size: many; V: TRBV7-2; J: TRBJ2-5; CDR3: CASRLMSAHQETQYF; DNA: TGTGCCAGCAGGCTAATGAGCGCACACCAAGAGACCCAGTACTTC
D: NA; size: NA; V: TRBV10-3; J: TRBJ1-5; CDR3: CAISGSGNSNQPQHF; DNA: TGTGCCATCAGTGGGAGTGGTAATAGCAATCAGCCCCAGCATTTT
D: TRBD1; size: many; V: TRBV7-2; J: TRBJ1-2; CDR3: CASTTGGAFGYTF; DNA: TGTGCCAGCACCACAGGGGGCGCGTTTGGCTACACCTTC
D: NA; size: few; V: TRBV10-3; J: TRBJ2-7; CDR3: CAISGRTAFGEQYF; DNA: TGTGCCATCAGTGGAAGGACAGCCTTTGGGGAGCAGTACTTC
D: NA; size: many; V: TRBV2; J: TRBJ1-6; CDR3: CASTWEGNSPLHF; DNA: TGTGCCAGCACGTGGGAGGGTAATTCACCCCTCCACTTT
D: NA; size: once; V: TRBV25-1; J: TRBJ2-5; CDR3: CACSARDGLRWKTQYF; DNA: NA
D: NA; size: few; V: TRBV19; J: TRBJ1-5; CDR3: CASRASNQPQHF; DNA: TGTGCCAGTAGGGCGAGCAATCAGCCCCAGCATTTT
D: NA; size: NA; V: TRBV25-1; J: TRBJ2-5; CDR3: CASSDSAGGRETQYF; DNA: TGTGCCAGCAGTGATAGTGCCGGGGGCCGGGAGACCCAGTACTTC
D: TRBD2; size: many; V: TRBV29-1; J: TRBJ2-5; CDR3: CSALGRGGAYETQYF; DNA: TGCAGCGCGTTGGGGCGCGGGGGGGCCTACGAGACCCAGTACTTC
D: TRBD1; size: NA; V: TRBV5-1; J: TRBJ1-6; CDR3: CASSWDRDSPLHF; DNA: TGCGCCAGCAGCTGGGACAGGGACTCACCCCTCCACTTT